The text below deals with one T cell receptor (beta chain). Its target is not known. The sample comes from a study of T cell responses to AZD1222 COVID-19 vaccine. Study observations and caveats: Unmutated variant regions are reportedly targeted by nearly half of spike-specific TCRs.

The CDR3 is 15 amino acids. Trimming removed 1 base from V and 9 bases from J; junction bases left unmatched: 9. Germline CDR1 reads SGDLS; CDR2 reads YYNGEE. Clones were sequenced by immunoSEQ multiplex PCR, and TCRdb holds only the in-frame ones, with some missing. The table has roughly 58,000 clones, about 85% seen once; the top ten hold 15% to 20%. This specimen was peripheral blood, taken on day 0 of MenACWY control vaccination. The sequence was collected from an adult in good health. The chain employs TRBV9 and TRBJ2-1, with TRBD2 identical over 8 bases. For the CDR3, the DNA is TGTGCCAGCAGCGTACAAGCGGGAGCATCCATTGAGCAGTTCTTC. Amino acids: CASSVQAGASIEQFF.